Listed below are T cell receptor beta chains from one sample, sequenced in a study of human T cells and chemical hapten exposure. Via MiXCR, TCRdb re-called the RACE reads, giving one row per CDR3 protein. The table has some 400,000 distinct CDR3 sequences, 4.5% to 6% seen once; the top ten hold approximately 2.4%. Sequencing used whole blood, obtained in connection with sensitization to the hapten diphenylcyclopropenone (DPC). These receptors were taken from a woman aged 45-65 years with alopecia areata. Some clones in this sample may be carry-over from other donors' samples. The CDR3 runs from the conserved cysteine through the conserved F or W. The D gene is left open where the match is weak. Size values are once, few and many counts, or a class for expanded clones, and some rows have none.

clone size: many
D gene: -
V gene: TRBV5-1
J gene: TRBJ1-1
CDR3 protein: CASSAETRATEAFF
CDR3 DNA: TGCGCCAGCAGCGCCGAGACAAGGGCGACTGAAGCTTTCTTT

clone size: many
D gene: TRBD1
V gene: TRBV5-1
J gene: TRBJ2-5
CDR3 protein: CASEKTGDSKTQYF
CDR3 DNA: TGCGCCAGCGAGAAGACAGGGGATTCGAAGACCCAGTACTTC

clone size: many
D gene: -
V gene: TRBV29-1
J gene: TRBJ2-3
CDR3 protein: CSVGLVVVTDTQYF
CDR3 DNA: TGCAGCGTTGGATTGGTGGTGGTTACAGATACGCAGTATTTT

clone size: many
D gene: TRBD1
V gene: TRBV6-6
J gene: TRBJ2-7
CDR3 protein: CASSYSTGAAREQYF
CDR3 DNA: TGTGCCAGCAGTTACTCGACAGGGGCCGCCCGCGAGCAGTACTTC

clone size: -
D gene: TRBD1
V gene: TRBV2
J gene: TRBJ1-5
CDR3 protein: CASKGVQGARASSNQPQHF
CDR3 DNA: TGTGCCAGCAAGGGGGTTCAGGGGGCGCGTGCTAGTAGCAATCAGCCCCAGCATTTT

clone size: many
D gene: TRBD2
V gene: TRBV7-2
J gene: TRBJ2-1
CDR3 protein: CASSRGLAGDEQFF
CDR3 DNA: TGTGCCAGCAGCCGGGGACTGGCGGGAGATGAGCAGTTCTTC

clone size: many
D gene: TRBD2
V gene: TRBV7-2
J gene: TRBJ2-1
CDR3 protein: CASSRTSGVYNEQFF
CDR3 DNA: TGTGCCAGCAGCAGAACTAGCGGGGTTTACAATGAGCAGTTCTTC

clone size: -
D gene: TRBD2
V gene: TRBV10-3
J gene: TRBJ2-1
CDR3 protein: CSIRNSGQRYNEQFF
CDR3 DNA: TGTTCCATCAGAAATAGCGGGCAGCGTTACAATGAGCAGTTCTTC

clone size: -
D gene: -
V gene: TRBV18
J gene: TRBJ1-1
CDR3 protein: CASSPTLTEAFF
CDR3 DNA: TGTGCCAGCTCACCGACCCTTACTGAAGCTTTCTTT

clone size: many
D gene: -
V gene: TRBV10-3
J gene: TRBJ2-7
CDR3 protein: CPRGERYEQYF
CDR3 DNA: TGTCCCAGGGGGGAGAGGTACGAGCAGTACTTC

clone size: few
D gene: -
V gene: TRBV6-6
J gene: TRBJ1-2
CDR3 protein: CASGGGGYTF
CDR3 DNA: TGTGCCAGCGGGGGGGGCGGCTACACCTTC

clone size: many
D gene: TRBD2
V gene: TRBV6-1
J gene: TRBJ2-7
CDR3 protein: CASSEVLANNEQYF
CDR3 DNA: TGTGCCAGCAGTGAAGTACTAGCGAACAACGAGCAGTACTTC

clone size: many
D gene: TRBD2
V gene: TRBV24-1
J gene: TRBJ2-1
CDR3 protein: CATSATGGLYNEQFF
CDR3 DNA: TGTGCCACCAGTGCGACGGGAGGCCTCTACAATGAGCAGTTCTTC

clone size: many
D gene: TRBD2
V gene: TRBV29-1
J gene: TRBJ2-1
CDR3 protein: CSVVAGGLYNEQFF
CDR3 DNA: TGCAGCGTGGTAGCGGGAGGGCTCTACAATGAGCAGTTCTTC